Shown below are 14 T cell receptor beta chains from a single sample sequenced in a study of siplizumab effects on memory and regulatory T cells. TCRdb's copy holds only in-frame clones and misses some; the assay was immunoSEQ multiplex PCR. The profile covers approximately 120,000 clones, with 92% appearing a single time and 0.75% taken by the ten largest. The sample consisted of Tregs sorted from blood. All receptors derive from a human donor in good health.

This clone was counted a single time. The chain has TRBV11-2 and TRBJ1-5; a weak D match, TRBD1 (5 bases). The V and J ends lost 2 bases and 7 bases respectively, with 15 bases between them. Germline V gene lookup returns CDR1 SGHAT and CDR2 FQNNGV. CDR3 size: 15 residues. The CDR3 region has the DNA TGTGCCAGCAGCTTATCGGGACGGCCCGAGCAGCCCCAGCATTTT. It translates to CASSLSGRPEQPQHF.

The genes are TRBV29-1 and TRBJ2-7; 13 bases line up with TRBD2. From germline, CDR1 is SQVTM and CDR2 ANQGSEA. After removal of 8 bases from V and 4 bases from J, the junction contained 20 bases not matched to a gene. The CDR3 runs 18 residues. CDR3 nucleotides: TGCAGCTCGGAAACAGGCTCTATAGGGACTAGCGGGAAGTACGAGCAGTACTTC. Amino acid sequence: CSSETGSIGTSGKYEQYF.

The CDR3 protein is CSVDPQGGGYTF. The CDR3 DNA follows: TGCAGCGTGGACCCTCAGGGGGGCGGCTACACCTTC. The chain joins TRBV29-1 to TRBJ1-2, with 7 bases identical to TRBD1. This CDR3 spans 12 amino acids. V trimming: 6 bases; J trimming: 8 bases; junction bases outside the gene matches: 9. The V gene's germline CDR1 is SQVTM and CDR2 ANQGSEA.

This clone was seen just once. This sequence joins TRBV11-2 and TRBJ2-1, with a tentative D call TRBD1 (6 bases). This CDR3 has 16 residues. Trimming cost V 8 bases and J 4 bases, with 21 bases left between them. Germline V gives CDR1 SGHAT, CDR2 FQNNGV. CDR3 DNA sequence: TGTGCCAGCGGAATTACGGGACACCCTTCTTACAATGAGCAGTTCTTC. Translation: CASGITGHPSYNEQFF.

The J gene is TRBJ2-1, the V gene TRBV7-6, with TRBD1 matching over 7 bases. CDR3 length equals 16 residues. CDR1 and CDR2 from the germline V gene are SGHVS and FNYEAQ. V was pared by 1 base and J by 9 bases, with 12 bases of the junction left unmatched. Written as DNA, the CDR3 is TGTGCCAGCAGCTTAGTGAGGAGACAGGGAAAGGGTGAGCAGTTCTTC. Its protein product is CASSLVRRQGKGEQFF.

The chain carries TRBV2 and TRBJ2-3; no reliable D call. The CDR3 runs 13 residues. CDR1 is SNHLY and CDR2 is FYNNEI in the germline V gene. V was clipped by 9 bases and J by 0 bases, with 10 bases between them. The CDR3 sequence: CASITTSTDTQYF. The CDR3 coding sequence is TGTGCCAGTATCACGACAAGCACAGATACGCAGTATTTT.

V is TRBV5-1 and J is TRBJ2-2; TRBD2 matches at 7 bases. From germline, CDR1 is SGHRS and CDR2 YFSETQ. Trimming took 6 bases from V and 8 from J; bases not matched to a gene: 16. The CDR3 runs 16 residues. CDR3 sequence (DNA): TGCGCCAGCACGCGGGGGACGCTGGAGGGGATAGGGGAGCTGTTTTTT. It codes for CASTRGTLEGIGELFF.

V gene TRBV19 combines with J gene TRBJ2-7; perhaps TRBD1 as D (6 bases). Germline V gene sequence: CDR1 LNHDA, CDR2 SQIVND (reference sequence). Trimming took off 5 bases at V and 3 bases at J, with 14 bases between the two ends. The CDR3 has 14 amino acids. CDR3 DNA: TGTGCCAGTAGTGAACAGGGCTCCATCTACGAGCAGTACTTC. Translating gives CASSEQGSIYEQYF.

The rearrangement links TRBV27 to TRBJ2-7, with TRBD1 matching over 7 bases. Unmatched junction bases numbered 11, after V lost 8 bases and J lost 1 base. Germline CDR1 MNHEY, CDR2 SMNVEV (reference sequence). The CDR3 extends over 15 amino acids. CDR3 bases: TGTGCCAGCGGCTACACCCCGGGACAGTCCTACGAGCAGTACTTC. It encodes CASGYTPGQSYEQYF.

The gene calls are TRBV7-9 and TRBJ1-1; no definite D call. Germline CDR1 and CDR2: SEHNR and FQNEAQ (reference sequence). The CDR3 has 13 amino acids. V was cut by 1 base and J by 3 bases, with 6 bases left in between. CDR3 in DNA: TGTGCCAGCAGCTTAGGTGATTACACTGAAGCTTTCTTT. Protein product: CASSLGDYTEAFF.

This clone came up a few times. The rearrangement uses TRBV6-1 and TRBJ2-4, with D perhaps assigned TRBD1 or TRBD2 (7 bases each). This CDR3 contains 19 residues. In germline, CDR1 is MNHNS, CDR2 SASEGT. Trimming shortened V by 2 bases and J by 9 bases, and 29 bases separated the two germline ends. The DNA for the CDR3 is TGTGCCAGCAGTGAAAACCCGAGCGGGACAGCCACAGGTCGAGGCATTCAGTACTTC. Residues: CASSENPSGTATGRGIQYF.

V gene TRBV28 combines with J gene TRBJ1-1; D gene uncertain. V shed 5 bases and J shed 3 bases, with 16 bases lying between them. This CDR3 is 15 amino acids long. CDR1 and CDR2 from the germline V gene are MDHEN and SYDVKM. CDR3 in amino acids: CASSPTLSWDTEAFF. The CDR3 DNA reads as TGTGCCAGCAGTCCAACTCTATCGTGGGACACTGAAGCTTTCTTT. Using reference TRBV28 and TRBJ1-1 for the parts outside the CDR3, the full variable domain is DVKVTQSSRYLVKRTGEKVFLECVQDMDHENMFWYRQDPGLGLRLIYFSYDVKMKEKGDIPEGYSVSREKKERFSLILESASTNQTSMYLCASSPTLSWDTEAFFGQGTRLTVV.

The chain uses TRBV6-1 and TRBJ1-3, with 7 nucleotides matching TRBD1. The germline V gene has CDR1 MNHNS and CDR2 SASEGT. The CDR3 length is 15 residues. After removal of 6 bases from V and 1 base from J, the junction contained 6 bases not matched to a gene. In DNA, the CDR3 is TGTGCCAGCAGAAGACAGGGTGAATCTGGAAACACCATATATTTT. This gives the protein CASRRQGESGNTIYF.

The chain recombines TRBV7-6 with TRBJ2-7, with D perhaps being TRBD1 or TRBD2 (5 bases each). The V gene lost 4 bases and the J gene lost 10 bases, with 11 bases spanning the gap. CDR1 and CDR2 (germline): SGHVS, FNYEAQ. The CDR3 length is 11 residues. The CDR3 DNA reads as TGTGCCAGCAGCTCCCTGGGACCTCAGTACTTC. Its translation: CASSSLGPQYF.